The 9 T cell receptor beta chains in this list originate from one sample, sequenced in a study of CD8 T cells in ankylosing spondylitis. TCRdb ran MiXCR on the 5' RACE reads and lists one entry per CDR3 protein. This table holds approximately 290,000 distinct CDR3 sequences, about a fifth found once. Sequencing used blood, either unsorted or a sorted T cell fraction (not recorded which). Receptor source: a female donor with ankylosing spondylitis or in good health (not recorded which).

The chain carries TRBV12-3 or TRBV12-4 and TRBJ1-2; a weak D match, TRBD1 (6 bases). CDR3 length equals 15 residues. V dropped 8 bases and J dropped 8 bases, with 24 bases sitting between them. For the CDR3, the DNA is TGTGCCAGCGTCATGGCCGGGGGCCTCTGGGGGGGCTACACCTTC. Translation gives CASVMAGGLWGGYTF.

This clonotype has ten or more counts. The V call is TRBV29-1, the J call TRBJ1-3; D gene ambiguous. Trimming removed 7 bases from V and 0 bases from J, with 16 bases in between. The germline CDR1 and CDR2 sequences are SQVTM and ANQGSEA. The length of the CDR3 is 15 residues. CDR3 sequence reads: CSAEDTISSGNTIYF. The CDR3 coding sequence is TGCAGCGCCGAAGACACGATAAGCTCTGGAAACACCATATATTTT.

The sample holds many counts of this clonotype. The chain couples TRBV7-2 to TRBJ1-2; weak D call: TRBD1 (5 bases). This CDR3 is 15 amino acids long. V was cut by 0 bases and J by 4 bases, with 12 bases left in between. CDR1 SGHTA and CDR2 FQGNSA come from the germline V gene. CDR3 sequence (DNA): TGTGCCAGCAGCTTAGCGCGGCAGAGGGGCTATGGCTACACCTTC. Encoded protein: CASSLARQRGYGYTF. Variable domain in full (rest from reference TRBV7-2 and TRBJ1-2): GAGVSQSPSNKVTEKGKDVELRCDPISGHTALYWYRQSLGQGLEFLIYFQGNSAPDKSGLPSDRFSAERTGGSVSTLTIQRTQQEDSAVYLCASSLARQRGYGYTFGSGTRLTVV.

The genes are TRBV12-3 or TRBV12-4 and TRBJ2-7, with D uncertain. Trimming took off 7 bases at V and 1 base at J, with 11 bases between the two ends. The CDR3 spans 13 residues. The DNA for the CDR3 is TGTGCCAGCACCCAGGTGGGGTCCTACGAGCAGTACTTC. As protein: CASTQVGSYEQYF.

This clonotype was found many times. V usage is TRBV7-2 and J usage is TRBJ2-1; 9 nucleotides align to TRBD2. CDR1 and CDR2 (germline): SGHTA, FQGNSA. The CDR3 sequence is 15 residues long. J lost 1 base, V lost 5 bases, and 3 bases had no gene match. The CDR3 is CASSPSGGSYNEQFF. Here the CDR3 DNA reads TGTGCCAGCAGCCCGAGCGGGGGGTCCTACAATGAGCAGTTCTTC.

J is TRBJ1-3 and V is TRBV5-4, with D possibly being TRBD1 (5 bases). V lost 4 bases, J lost 2 bases, and 16 bases lay in between. The length of the CDR3 is 16 residues. The germline gives CDR1 SGHNT, CDR2 YYREEE (reference sequence). CDR3 DNA: TGTGCCAGCAGCCCCTCGCCCACAGGTGCTGGAAACACCATATATTTT. Translated: CASSPSPTGAGNTIYF.

The chain combines TRBV6-1 with TRBJ2-5; D remains ambiguous. The V end was cut by 3 bases, the J end by 5 bases, with 10 bases between. The CDR3 consists of 13 residues. Germline CDR1 reads MNHNS; CDR2 reads SASEGT. Here the CDR3 reads CASSDSGRETQYF. Here the CDR3 DNA reads TGTGCCAGCAGTGATTCAGGTCGTGAGACCCAGTACTTC.

This clonotype was counted between two and nine times. The rearrangement joins TRBV2 to TRBJ2-1; 7 positions agree with TRBD2. Trimming cost V 6 bases and J 7 bases; bases outside gene matches: 15. Germline lookup yields CDR1 SNHLY and CDR2 FYNNEI. The CDR3 loop spans 16 amino acids. The CDR3, as DNA: TGTGCCAGCAGGGATACCGGGACTACAAAGGGGAATGAGCAGTTCTTC. It specifies CASRDTGTTKGNEQFF.

This clonotype was picked up a small number of times. This CDR3 is CASSRDRGMNTEAFF. In DNA, the CDR3 is TGTGCCAGCAGTAGGGACAGGGGGATGAACACTGAAGCTTTCTTT. This chain uses TRBV27 with TRBJ1-1; 11 bases map to TRBD1. This CDR3 spans 15 amino acids. The V and J ends lost 5 bases and 0 bases, in that order; junction bases with no gene match: 2. Germline-derived CDR1 and CDR2 are MNHEY and SMNVEV (reference sequence).